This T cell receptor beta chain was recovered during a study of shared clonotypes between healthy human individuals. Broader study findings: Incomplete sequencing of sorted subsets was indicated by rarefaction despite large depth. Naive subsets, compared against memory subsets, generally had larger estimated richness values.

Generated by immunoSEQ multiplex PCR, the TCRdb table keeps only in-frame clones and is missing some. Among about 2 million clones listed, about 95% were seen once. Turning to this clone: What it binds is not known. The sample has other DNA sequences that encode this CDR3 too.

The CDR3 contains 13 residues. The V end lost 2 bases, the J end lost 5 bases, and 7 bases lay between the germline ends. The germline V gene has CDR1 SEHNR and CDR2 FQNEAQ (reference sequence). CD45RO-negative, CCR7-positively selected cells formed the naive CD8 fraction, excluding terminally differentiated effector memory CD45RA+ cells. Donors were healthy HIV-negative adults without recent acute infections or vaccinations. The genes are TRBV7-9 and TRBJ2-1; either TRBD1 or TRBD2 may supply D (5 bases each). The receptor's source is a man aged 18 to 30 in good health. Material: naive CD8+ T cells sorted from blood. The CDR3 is CASSLQGDNEQFF. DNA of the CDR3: TGTGCCAGCAGCTTACAGGGAGACAATGAGCAGTTCTTC.